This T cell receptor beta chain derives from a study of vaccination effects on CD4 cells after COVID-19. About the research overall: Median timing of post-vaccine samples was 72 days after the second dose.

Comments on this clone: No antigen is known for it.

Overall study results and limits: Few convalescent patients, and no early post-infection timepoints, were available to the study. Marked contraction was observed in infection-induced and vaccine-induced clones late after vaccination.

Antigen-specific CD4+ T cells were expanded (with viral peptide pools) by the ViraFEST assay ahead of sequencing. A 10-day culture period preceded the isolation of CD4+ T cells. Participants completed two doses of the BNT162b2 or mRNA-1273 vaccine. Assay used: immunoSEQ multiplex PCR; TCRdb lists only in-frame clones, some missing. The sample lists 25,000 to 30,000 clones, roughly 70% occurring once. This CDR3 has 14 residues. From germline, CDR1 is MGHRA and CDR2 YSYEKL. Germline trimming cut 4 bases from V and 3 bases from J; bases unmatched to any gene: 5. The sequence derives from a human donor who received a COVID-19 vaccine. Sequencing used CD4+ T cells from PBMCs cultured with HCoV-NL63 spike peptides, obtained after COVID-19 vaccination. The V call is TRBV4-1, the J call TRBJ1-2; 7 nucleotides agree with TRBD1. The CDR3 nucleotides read TGCGCCAGCAGCCCTCCCGACAGGGACTATGGCTACACCTTC. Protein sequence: CASSPPDRDYGYTF.